Below, 14 T cell receptor beta chains from the same sample are listed, as sequenced in a study of CD8 T cells in Susac syndrome. RNA amounts of roughly 0.45 to 1 ug underwent reverse transcription with random hexamers. In TCRdb, the immunoSEQ multiplex PCR reads were re-called with MiXCR into one record per CDR3 protein. The data show more than 70,000 distinct CDR3 sequences, 94% seen once. Source material: CD8+ T cells from PBMCs. The receptors come from a human donor with Susac syndrome.

This CDR3 reads CASSQDRGLNSPLHF. Written as DNA, the CDR3 is TGTGCCAGCAGCCAGGACAGGGGGCTTAATTCACCCCTCCACTTT. This chain uses TRBV14 with TRBJ1-6, with 11 bases that match TRBD1. This CDR3 is 15 amino acids long. J was trimmed by 6 bases and V by 3 bases; bases with no gene match: 1. CDR1 and CDR2 from the germline V gene are SGHDN and FVKESK.

This clonotype was seen just once. This chain connects TRBV3-1 to TRBJ2-3; 9 bases map to TRBD2. The junction had 5 bases not matched to a gene; V was cut back by 1 base and J by 0 bases. The CDR3 loop spans 17 amino acids. Germline V CDR1 and CDR2: LGHDT, YNNKEL (reference sequence). The chain's CDR3 is CASSQVRLAASTDTQYF. In DNA, the CDR3 is TGTGCCAGCAGCCAAGTTCGACTAGCGGCTAGCACAGATACGCAGTATTTT.

This clonotype was seen just once. V and J are TRBV9 and TRBJ2-2, with D perhaps matching TRBD1 or TRBD2 (6 bases each). The CDR3 length is 17 residues. V was clipped by 0 bases and J by 4 bases, with 16 bases between them. CDR1 and CDR2 (germline): SGDLS, YYNGEE. CDR3 sequence: CASSVGGTGASTGELFF. CDR3 sequence (DNA): TGTGCCAGCAGCGTAGGGGGGACGGGGGCGAGCACCGGGGAGCTGTTTTTT.

The rearrangement joins TRBV10-3 to TRBJ2-7, with TRBD1 as a possible D gene (6 bases). The CDR3 is made up of 15 amino acids. V lost 2 bases and J 2 bases, leaving 13 bases between the germline ends. Germline CDR1 is ENHRY and CDR2 is SYGVKD. The CDR3 loop reads CAISELRTDPYEQYF. In nucleotides, the CDR3 is TGTGCCATCAGTGAGCTTAGGACAGACCCCTACGAGCAGTACTTC.

The CDR3 loop is CASSFQHEQYF. CDR3 in DNA: TGTGCCAGCAGCTTCCAGCACGAGCAGTACTTC. The chain has TRBV7-9 and TRBJ2-7; unclear D gene. CDR3 length equals 11 residues. Trimming removed 3 bases from V and 5 bases from J, with 5 bases in between. Germline V CDR1 and CDR2: SEHNR, FQNEAQ (reference sequence).

The gene calls are TRBV24-1 and TRBJ2-7; no definite D call. With 3 bases removed from V and 3 bases from J, the gap between germline ends came to 5 bases. Germline V gives CDR1 KGHDR, CDR2 SFDVKD. The CDR3 length is 12 residues. CDR3 sequence: CATSDTGYEQYF. CDR3 bases: TGTGCCACCAGTGATACGGGCTACGAGCAGTACTTC.

The V gene is TRBV3-1, the J gene TRBJ2-5; D is perhaps TRBD2 (5 bases). The ends were cut back, 5 bases at V and 4 bases at J, with 20 bases in the middle. This CDR3 is built from 16 residues. Looked up from germline, CDR1 is LGHDT and CDR2 is YNNKEL (reference sequence). CDR3 sequence reads: CASSSGGLALLETQYF. The CDR3 bases are TGTGCCAGCAGCTCTGGCGGGCTGGCGTTATTAGAGACCCAGTACTTC.

V is TRBV20-1 and J is TRBJ1-5, with 7 bases identical to TRBD1. Germline V gives CDR1 DFQATT, CDR2 SNEGSKA (reference sequence). The CDR3 covers 13 residues. J lost 6 bases, V lost 0 bases, and 2 bases had no gene match. This CDR3 is CSARDTGVQPQHF. The CDR3 nucleotides are TGCAGTGCTAGAGATACAGGGGTTCAGCCCCAGCATTTT.

The chain combines TRBV7-6 with TRBJ2-3; D ambiguous. V lost 2 bases and J 0 bases, leaving 12 bases between the germline ends. Germline V gene sequence: CDR1 SGHVS, CDR2 FNYEAQ. This CDR3 comprises 16 residues. The CDR3 nucleotides are TGTGCCAGCAGCTTATACCCGCCTTCGAGCACAGATACGCAGTATTTT. Translating it yields CASSLYPPSSTDTQYF.

This rearrangement joins TRBV20-1 to TRBJ2-7; 8 nucleotides agree with TRBD1. Trimming cost V 1 base and J 1 base; bases outside gene matches: 9. In germline, CDR1 is DFQATT, CDR2 SNEGSKA (reference sequence). The length of the CDR3 is 16 residues. CDR3 nucleotide sequence: TGCAGTGCTAGAGGCGTGCGACAGGGGACTTCCTACGAGCAGTACTTC. It translates to CSARGVRQGTSYEQYF.

The chain links TRBV7-2 to TRBJ2-3, with 7 bases matching TRBD2. The CDR3 is 16 amino acids. Germline values: CDR1 SGHTA, CDR2 FQGNSA. The V gene end was trimmed by 2 bases and the J gene end by 0 bases; junction bases not matched to a gene: 5. The DNA of the CDR3 is TGTGCCAGCAGCTTATGGGGGAGGGGAAGCACAGATACGCAGTATTTT. This codes for CASSLWGRGSTDTQYF.

The J gene is TRBJ1-1, the V gene TRBV6-4; TRBD1 aligns across 7 bases. Germline V CDR1 and CDR2: MRHNA, SNTAGT. Germline trimming cut 8 bases from V and 5 bases from J; bases unmatched to any gene: 14. This CDR3 contains 15 residues. The DNA for the CDR3 is TGTGCCAGCCGCCGGGACAGCTCGTCCGGGACTGAAGCTTTCTTT. It is translated as CASRRDSSSGTEAFF.

The chain couples TRBV3-1 to TRBJ2-4, with D perhaps matching TRBD2 (7 bases). From germline, CDR1 is LGHDT and CDR2 YNNKEL (reference sequence). V lost 4 bases to trimming and J lost 3 bases, with 16 bases between them. CDR3 length: 16 amino acids. Here the CDR3 DNA reads TGTGCCAGCAGCCCCTTGGGGGGGCGGGGCAAAAACATTCAGTACTTC. It is translated as CASSPLGGRGKNIQYF.

This rearrangement joins TRBV7-2 to TRBJ2-1; perhaps TRBD2 as D (5 bases). CDR3 size: 16 residues. Trimming took off 1 base at V and 6 bases at J, with 16 bases between the two ends. Germline V CDR1 and CDR2: SGHTA, FQGNSA. The CDR3 reads CASSLGAGKLGNEQFF. The DNA for the CDR3 is TGTGCCAGCAGCTTAGGGGCCGGGAAGCTAGGCAATGAGCAGTTCTTC.